The 2 T cell receptor beta chains below all came from one sample that was sequenced in a study of blood T cells in healthy people across ages. It was with a sample-barcoded 5' primer and a J-beta primer mix that a second PCR of roughly 7 to 12 cycles was run. TCRdb reprocessed the 5' RACE reads with MiXCR, giving one entry per CDR3 protein. The sample contains some 930,000 distinct CDR3 sequences, around 29% of which appear only once. This same sample was also part of a study on T cells of mothers and their children.

Input material: blood. Receptors originate from a woman aged 40 to 50 in good health.

Worth noting for this clonotype: Just one base apart from a much larger clone, this may be a read error. This chain links TRBV5-1 with TRBJ2-1, with D uncertain. TRBJ2-7 explains the end of the DNA better; the J call may be wrong. The CDR3 totals 16 residues. CDR1 and CDR2 from the germline V gene are SGHRS and YFSETQ. The CDR3, as DNA: TGCGCCAGCAGCTTGGGTGAGCTCGGCTCCTACAATGAGCAGTACTTC. Residues: CASSLGELGSYNEQYF.

This clonotype came up a few times. At one end, the junction sequence differs from germline, possibly due to a read error. The rearrangement links TRBV28 to TRBJ2-1; 7 bases are a match to TRBD2. Germline loops: CDR1 MDHEN, CDR2 SYDVKM. CDR3 length: 17 amino acids. The chain's CDR3 is CAGSPSTRTSRVSEQFF. CDR3 coding DNA: TGTGCCGGCAGTCCATCGACCCGGACTAGTCGGGTTAGTGAGCAGTTCTTC.